This TCR beta chain comes out of a study of T-cell reconstitution after alpha-beta-depleted transplantation in children. Regarding the study as a whole: Alpha-beta T cells about two months after transplant reportedly derived from several hundred expanded graft clones. T-cell counts and diversity at one year following transplant were attributed mainly to newly produced T cells. Some patients' high day-60 TCRbeta diversity was traced to surviving recipient T cells and thymic progenitors.

As to this clonotype: Its target is not known.

Library preparation (for TCRbeta) was performed with unique molecular identifiers. Using its own MiXCR run on the PCR reads, TCRdb lists one record per CDR3 protein. Found here are 700,000 to 950,000 distinct CDR3 sequences, 16% of them singletons; the top ten hold just under 5%. CDR1 is SGHRS and CDR2 is YFSETQ in the germline V gene. With 1 base removed from V and 1 base from J, the gap between germline ends came to 14 bases. The CDR3 runs 16 residues. The material was PBMCs, mostly from graft donor cells, obtained 360 days after TCRalphabeta/CD19-depleted stem cell transplant. This TCR was sampled from a male patient younger than 18 who had a stem cell transplant for acute lymphoblastic leukemia, so the T cells may come from the graft donor. The gene calls are TRBV5-1 and TRBJ1-2, with unresolved D. In nucleotides, the CDR3 is TGCGCCAGCAGCTTGAATCGGGGAAGAAATAACTATGGCTACACCTTC. Amino acid sequence: CASSLNRGRNNYGYTF.